The 12 T cell receptor beta chains given below trace back to one sample, sequenced in a study of blood T cell repertoires in COVID-19. Clones were read by immunoSEQ multiplex PCR, and TCRdb kept only the in-frame ones, dropping some. The repertoire has roughly 170,000 clones, 82% of them found once; the top ten carry 15% to 20%. The sequenced material came from PBMCs or T cells enriched from blood (not recorded which). Every receptor here comes from a man between 60 and 70 years old who had recovered from COVID-19.

This chain joins TRBV28 and TRBJ1-6; D gene uncertain. Trimming took 6 bases from V and 10 from J, leaving 16 bases between them. CDR1 is MDHEN, CDR2 SYDVKM, per germline. The CDR3 has 14 amino acids. The CDR3 spells CASRAPGVGSPLHF. The CDR3 DNA sequence: TGTGCCAGCAGGGCCCCCGGGGTCGGCTCACCCCTCCACTTT.

This chain connects TRBV28 to TRBJ1-1; D might be TRBD1 (5 bases). The V end lost 5 bases, the J end lost 3 bases, and 16 bases lay between the germline ends. Germline CDR1 MDHEN, CDR2 SYDVKM. This CDR3 has 15 amino acids. The CDR3 reads CASSLKGIRDTEAFF. In DNA, the CDR3 is TGTGCCAGCAGTCTTAAGGGGATCCGAGACACTGAAGCTTTCTTT.

CDR3 nucleotides: TGTGCCAGCAGTCTCCAGACAGGCGGCGCGGGCTACACCTTC. It translates to CASSLQTGGAGYTF. The chain joins TRBV27 to TRBJ1-2; D is perhaps TRBD1 (6 bases). CDR3 length equals 14 residues. The ends were cut back, 5 bases at V and 8 bases at J, with 18 bases in the middle. Germline V gives CDR1 MNHEY, CDR2 SMNVEV (reference sequence).

The chain recombines TRBV19 with TRBJ1-5; 7 bases align to TRBD1. The J segment lost 7 bases and the V segment lost 3 bases, leaving 6 bases of the junction unmatched. The length of the CDR3 is 14 residues. Germline V CDR1 and CDR2: LNHDA, SQIVND (reference sequence). CDR3 protein: CASSMTGREQPQHF. In nucleotides, the CDR3 is TGTGCCAGTAGTATGACAGGGCGGGAACAGCCCCAGCATTTT.

V gene TRBV5-5 combines with J gene TRBJ1-4, with 11 bases identical to TRBD1. The germline V gene encodes CDR1 SGHKS and CDR2 YYEKEE (reference sequence). There are 15 residues in the CDR3. After removal of 4 bases from V and 8 bases from J, the junction contained 7 bases not matched to a gene. CDR3 protein: CASSPWTGGQEKLFF. Written as DNA, the CDR3 is TGTGCCAGCAGCCCATGGACAGGGGGCCAAGAAAAACTGTTTTTT.

This chain uses TRBV18 with TRBJ2-7; 7 bases fit TRBD2. The CDR3 runs to 15 residues. V shed 2 bases and J 1 base; nucleotides not matched to a gene: 5. The V gene's germline CDR1 is KGHSH and CDR2 LQKENI. For the CDR3, the DNA is TGTGCCAGCTCACCAAGCGGGGCCAGTTCCTACGAGCAGTACTTC. Its protein product is CASSPSGASSYEQYF.

This clone was counted a few times. This same CDR3 is encoded by further DNA sequences in the sample. The rearrangement links TRBV5-4 to TRBJ1-1; TRBD1 might be the D (5 bases). Trimming took 2 bases from V and 1 from J, leaving 6 bases between them. The germline V gene has CDR1 SGHNT and CDR2 YYREEE (reference sequence). The CDR3 has 13 residues. The CDR3 region has the DNA TGTGCCAGCAGCTTTGGACAGAACACTGAAGCTTTCTTT. Its translation is CASSFGQNTEAFF.

The J gene is TRBJ1-3, the V gene TRBV7-6; no clear D. This CDR3 has 15 residues. V was clipped by 1 base and J by 2 bases, with 9 bases between them. Germline lookup yields CDR1 SGHVS and CDR2 FNYEAQ. Written as DNA, the CDR3 is TGTGCCAGCAGCTTAGGGGCGGGGACTGGAAACACCATATATTTT. Its translation: CASSLGAGTGNTIYF.

This clone was found once. CDR3 in amino acids: CASSSDRTNTGELFF. CDR3 DNA: TGTGCCAGCAGTTCCGACAGGACGAACACCGGGGAGCTGTTTTTT. The J gene is TRBJ2-2, the V gene TRBV7-2; tentative D call: TRBD1 (6 bases). Germline V gene sequence: CDR1 SGHTA, CDR2 FQGNSA. The CDR3 has 15 residues. V was shortened by 6 bases and J by 0 bases, with 11 bases between the two germline ends.

A few counts support this clone. The chain has TRBV12-3 or TRBV12-4 and TRBJ1-4, with a possible D match to TRBD1 (6 bases). V lost 4 bases and J 5 bases, leaving 8 bases between the germline ends. CDR3 length: 13 amino acids. CDR3: CASSYGQNEKLFF. The CDR3 DNA reads as TGTGCCAGCAGTTACGGACAGAATGAAAAACTGTTTTTT.

The V and J genes are TRBV7-8 and TRBJ1-1; 9 bases align to TRBD1. This CDR3 contains 15 residues. V dropped 1 base and J dropped 5; count of bases not matched to a gene: 5. Germline CDR1 is SGHVS and CDR2 is FQNEAQ. As DNA, the CDR3 is TGTGCCAGCAGCTTAGAGAGGACAGGGGCTACTGAAGCTTTCTTT. Amino acid sequence: CASSLERTGATEAFF.

This chain links TRBV29-1 with TRBJ2-1; 10 nucleotides line up with TRBD2. Germline V lookup: CDR1 SQVTM, CDR2 ANQGSEA. Trimming cost V 3 bases and J 8 bases; bases outside gene matches: 7. The CDR3 length is 14 residues. This CDR3 reads CSVDGLAGADEQFF. In DNA form, the CDR3 reads TGCAGCGTTGACGGGCTAGCGGGAGCCGATGAGCAGTTCTTC.